This T cell receptor beta chain was sequenced for a study of control samples from healthy donors and cancer patients. V was clipped by 4 bases and J by 5 bases, with 10 bases between them. The CDR3 runs 13 residues. The germline gives CDR1 SGHRS, CDR2 YFSETQ. Clones were sequenced by immunoSEQ multiplex PCR, and TCRdb holds only the in-frame ones, with some missing. The table includes over 100,000 clones, around 92% detected once. The source is a woman in her forties or fifties in good health. Specimen: blood. V is TRBV5-1 and J is TRBJ1-5; D call uncertain. The CDR3 DNA is TGCGCCAGCAGCCTTGACGTGGATCAGCCCCAGCATTTT. It specifies CASSLDVDQPQHF. Together with reference TRBV5-1 and TRBJ1-5, the CDR3 gives the full variable domain: KAGVTQTPRYLIKTRGQQVTLSCSPISGHRSVSWYQQTPGQGLQFLFEYFSETQRNKGNFPGRFSGRQFSNSRSEMNVSTLELGDSALYLCASSLDVDQPQHFGDGTRLSIL.